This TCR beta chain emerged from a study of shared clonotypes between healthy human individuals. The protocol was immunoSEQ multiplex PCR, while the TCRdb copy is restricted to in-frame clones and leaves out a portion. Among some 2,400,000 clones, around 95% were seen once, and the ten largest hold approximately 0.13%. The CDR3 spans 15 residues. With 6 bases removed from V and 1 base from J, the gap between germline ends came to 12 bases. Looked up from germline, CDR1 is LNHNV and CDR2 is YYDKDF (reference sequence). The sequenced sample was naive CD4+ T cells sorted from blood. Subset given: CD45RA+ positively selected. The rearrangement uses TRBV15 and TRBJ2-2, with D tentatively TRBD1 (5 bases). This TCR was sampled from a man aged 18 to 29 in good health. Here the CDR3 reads CATRPEGVNTGELFF. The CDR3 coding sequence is TGTGCCACCAGGCCGGAAGGGGTGAACACCGGGGAGCTGTTTTTT.